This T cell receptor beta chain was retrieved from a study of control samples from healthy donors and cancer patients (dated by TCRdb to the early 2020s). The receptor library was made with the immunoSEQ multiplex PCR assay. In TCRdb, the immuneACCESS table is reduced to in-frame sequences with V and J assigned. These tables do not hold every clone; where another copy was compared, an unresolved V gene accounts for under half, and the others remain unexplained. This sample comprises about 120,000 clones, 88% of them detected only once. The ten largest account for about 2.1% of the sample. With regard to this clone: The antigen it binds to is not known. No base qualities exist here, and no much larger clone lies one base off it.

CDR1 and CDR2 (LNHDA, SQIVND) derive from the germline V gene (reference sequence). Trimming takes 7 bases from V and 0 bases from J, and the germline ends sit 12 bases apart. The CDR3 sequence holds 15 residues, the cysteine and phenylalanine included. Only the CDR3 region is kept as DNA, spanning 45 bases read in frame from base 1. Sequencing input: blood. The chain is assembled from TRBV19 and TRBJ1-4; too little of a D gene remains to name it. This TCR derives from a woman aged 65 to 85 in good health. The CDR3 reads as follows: CASTVRRPTNEKLFF. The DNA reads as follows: TGTGCCAGTACCGTCCGAAGGCCAACTAATGAAAAACTGTTTTTT.